Listed below are T cell receptor beta chains from one sample, sequenced in a study of T-cell memory formation after mild COVID-19. TCRdb reanalysed the 5' RACE reads using MiXCR and keeps one entry per CDR3 protein. Of around 510,000 distinct CDR3 sequences listed, about 20% are singletons. The sequenced material came from PBMCs or a T cell subset sorted from them (not recorded which). Source of these receptors: an adult woman who had mild COVID-19 (a few samples of this study predate the infection). Cell type and time point are not known. The CDR3 runs from the conserved cysteine through the conserved F or W. A D gene is named only where the DNA matches it firmly. Expanded clones get a size class; other rows say once, few or many, or leave the size out.

NA | TRBJ2-4 | TRBV5-6 | few | TGTGCCAGCAGCCTGGACGGGACGAACCACAAAAACATTCAGTACTTC | CASSLDGTNHKNIQYF
NA | TRBJ1-1 | TRBV5-1 | NA | TGCGCCAGCAGCCTCCGGACGCGGAACACTGAAGCTTTCTTT | CASSLRTRNTEAFF
NA | TRBJ2-7 | TRBV12-5 | few | TGTGCTAGTGGTTCACGCTGGGTATGTCCCTACGAGCAGTACTTC | CASGSRWVCPYEQYF
NA | TRBJ1-2 | TRBV6-6 | few | TGTGCCAGCAGTTATGAACAGGTCGACATGTACACCTTC | CASSYEQVDMYTF
NA | TRBJ1-1 | TRBV20-1 | few | TGCAGTGCTACTCGGGCGGGGGCGATCACTGAAGCTTTCTTT | CSATRAGAITEAFF
NA | TRBJ2-1 | TRBV20-1 | NA | TGCAGTGCTCCAGGGAGGCCCTCCTACAATGAGCAGTTCTTC | CSAPGRPSYNEQFF
NA | TRBJ1-2 | TRBV6-5 | NA | TGTGCCAGCATTTCGGACGGACCTAACTATGGCTACACCTTC | CASISDGPNYGYTF
NA | TRBJ2-7 | TRBV29-1 | NA | TGCAGCGTTGAAGATCGATCGGGGCCCGGTTCCTACGAGCAGTACTTC | CSVEDRSGPGSYEQYF
TRBD2 | TRBJ2-1 | TRBV7-3 | NA | TGTGCCAGCAGCTTCATCGGGGGGGCCGACAATGAGCAGTTCTTC | CASSFIGGADNEQFF
NA | TRBJ2-5 | TRBV12-3/TRBV12-4 | NA | TGTGCCAGCTGGAGGGCAGGGAGAGGCGAGACCCAGTACTTC | CASWRAGRGETQYF
TRBD2 | TRBJ2-3 | TRBV7-9 | NA | TGTGCCAGCATCGAGAGCGGGAGGGCCACAGATACGCAGTATTTT | CASIESGRATDTQYF
TRBD2 | TRBJ2-3 | TRBV25-1 | few | TGTGCCAGCAGTGTCGGGGAGGGTGCCATAAATACGCAGTATTTT | CASSVGEGAINTQYF
TRBD2 | TRBJ2-5 | TRBV15 | few | TGTGCCACCAGCAGAGGGGGGGGGTACCAAGAGACCCAGTACTTC | CATSRGGGYQETQYF
TRBD1 | TRBJ2-7 | TRBV30 | NA | TGTGCCTGGAGCTCCGGGACAGGGGCTCACGAGCAGTACTTC | CAWSSGTGAHEQYF
NA | TRBJ2-1 | TRBV30 | NA | TGTGCCTGGAGTCCATCGGGACTTCCGGGCTTGGAGCAGTTCTTC | CAWSPSGLPGLEQFF
NA | TRBJ1-2 | TRBV5-1 | NA | TGCGCCAGCAGCGCAATCGGGGTCCCTCCTCATTATGGCTACACCTTC | CASSAIGVPPHYGYTF
NA | TRBJ1-4 | TRBV29-1 | NA | TGCAGCGCCCGGGACGATGAAAAACTGTTTTTT | CSARDDEKLFF
NA | TRBJ1-1 | TRBV4-2 | few | TGTGCCAGCAGCCAATTACAGGGGAACACTGAAGCTTTCTTT | CASSQLQGNTEAFF
TRBD1 | TRBJ2-7 | TRBV7-9 | many | TGTGCCAGCAGCCCGGACAGGGAAGTCTCCTACGAGCAGTACTTC | CASSPDREVSYEQYF
NA | TRBJ1-4 | TRBV12-3/TRBV12-4 | NA | TGTGCCAGCAGTTTAGCACCGAGGGAAAAACTGTTTTTT | CASSLAPREKLFF
TRBD2 | TRBJ2-1 | TRBV12-3/TRBV12-4 | many | TGTGCCAGCAGTTTAATAAGCGGGAGATACAATGAGCAGTTCTTC | CASSLISGRYNEQFF
NA | TRBJ2-7 | TRBV20-1 | NA | TGCAGTGCTAGAGATCGATTAAGGAGAGGCGAGCAGTACTTC | CSARDRLRRGEQYF
TRBD2 | TRBJ2-7 | TRBV24-1 | NA | TGTGCCACCAGTGAAAGCGGGGGCCTCTACGAGCAGTACTTC | CATSESGGLYEQYF
TRBD1 | TRBJ1-6 | TRBV4-2 | NA | TGTGCCAGCAGCCAAGGGGACAGGATCATTTATAATTCACCCCTCCACTTT | CASSQGDRIIYNSPLHF
TRBD2 | TRBJ2-5 | TRBV3-1 | few | TGTGCCAGCAGCCGACTAACTAGCGGGGCTGCGGAGACCCAGTACTTC | CASSRLTSGAAETQYF
TRBD1 | TRBJ2-2 | TRBV24-1 | few | TGTGCCACCAGGGGGACAGGGGGAATGGGGGAGCTGTTTTTT | CATRGTGGMGELFF
NA | TRBJ2-3 | TRBV6-2/TRBV6-3 | NA | TGTGCCAGCAGGGTGGGATGGGTGAATACGCAGTATTTT | CASRVGWVNTQYF
NA | TRBJ2-1 | TRBV24-1 | NA | TGTGCCACCAGTGACCTTGGGAGCAGGGGACCATACAATGAGCAGTTCTTC | CATSDLGSRGPYNEQFF
NA | TRBJ1-1 | TRBV12-3/TRBV12-4 | NA | TGTGCCAGCACCCCTCCGGCAGGGACTGAAGCTTTCTTT | CASTPPAGTEAFF
TRBD2 | TRBJ2-1 | TRBV5-5 | few | TGTGCCAGCAGCCCGTCGGGACTAGCGGCTTCCTACAATGAGCAGTTCTTC | CASSPSGLAASYNEQFF
TRBD1 | TRBJ2-3 | TRBV7-2 | many | TGTGCCAGCAGCACTACCGGGACAGGGGGCGTTACGCAGTATTTT | CASSTTGTGGVTQYF
TRBD1 | TRBJ2-7 | TRBV29-1 | few | TGCAGCGTTTGGGACAGGGCGACCTACGAGCAGTACTTC | CSVWDRATYEQYF
NA | TRBJ2-1 | TRBV9 | few | TGTGCCAGCAGCGTAGAGAACAGGGTAGAAAATGAGCAGTTCTTC | CASSVENRVENEQFF
NA | TRBJ2-3 | TRBV3-1 | NA | TGTGCCAGCAGCCAATCGGGGTCCACCATGAGCACAGATACGCAGTATTTT | CASSQSGSTMSTDTQYF
NA | TRBJ2-3 | TRBV7-2 | NA | TGTGCCAGCAGCTTAGCGGGCGGGCTCTACACAGATACGCAGTATTTT | CASSLAGGLYTDTQYF
TRBD1 | TRBJ1-1 | TRBV27 | NA | TGTGCCAGCAGTATCCACAGGGGTCAGACTGAAGCTTTCTTT | CASSIHRGQTEAFF
NA | TRBJ2-2 | TRBV24-1 | few | TGTGCCACCAGTGATCTCCCAGGGGAATCCACGAACACCGGGGAGCTGTTTTTT | CATSDLPGESTNTGELFF
NA | TRBJ1-5 | TRBV4-1 | few | TGCGCCAGCAGCCAAGTTCAGGGCAGGAGCAATCAGCCCCAGCATTTT | CASSQVQGRSNQPQHF
NA | TRBJ2-1 | TRBV29-1 | NA | TGCAGCGTAAAGGGACTTCCCGAGCAGTTCTTC | CSVKGLPEQFF
NA | TRBJ2-5 | TRBV6-6 | few | TGTGCCAGCAGACTGTCTCGGGTCGCCGAGGAGACCCAGTACTTC | CASRLSRVAEETQYF
NA | TRBJ2-3 | TRBV7-7 | NA | TGTGCCAGCAGCCGGGGGCTCGGCACAGATACGCAGTATTTT | CASSRGLGTDTQYF
TRBD2 | TRBJ2-1 | TRBV12-3/TRBV12-4 | many | TGTGCCAGCAGTTTTTATAATCTCAGCGGGAGAAACTATGGGCAGTTCTTC | CASSFYNLSGRNYGQFF
NA | TRBJ1-6 | TRBV30 | few | TGTGCCTGGAGTGTAGTCGGCACCTATAATTCACCCCTCCACTTT | CAWSVVGTYNSPLHF
NA | TRBJ2-1 | TRBV5-6 | few | TGTGCCAGCAGCTTGGGATCCGGGGCGCAGTTCTTC | CASSLGSGAQFF
TRBD1 | TRBJ1-6 | TRBV7-2 | few | TGTGCCAGCTCCTTCCGGCAGGGGGCCTTTAATTCACCCCTCCACTTT | CASSFRQGAFNSPLHF
NA | TRBJ2-3 | TRBV14 | few | TGTGCCAGCAGCCAAGACCTTGGGCTCACAGATACGCAGTATTTT | CASSQDLGLTDTQYF
TRBD1 | TRBJ1-2 | TRBV9 | few | TGTGCCAGCAGCGTGTACAGGGGTCCCCATCCCAACTATGGCTACACCTTC | CASSVYRGPHPNYGYTF
NA | TRBJ1-5 | TRBV19 | NA | TGTGCCAGTAGTATAGATCGAGGAGAGCTTGGGGGGGACGGCAATCAGCCCCAGCATTTT | CASSIDRGELGGDGNQPQHF
TRBD2 | TRBJ2-7 | TRBV30 | once | TGTGCCTGGAGCCGCTTCCCTAGCGGGGGGATCTACGAGCAGTACTTC | CAWSRFPSGGIYEQYF
NA | TRBJ1-6 | TRBV25-1 | NA | TGTGCCAGCAGTGAATTGCGGGGAGGCAATTCACCCCTCCACTTT | CASSELRGGNSPLHF
TRBD2 | TRBJ2-3 | TRBV7-2 | NA | TGTGCCAGCAGCTTAGGGACTAGCGGGAGCGCAGATACGCAGTATTTT | CASSLGTSGSADTQYF
NA | TRBJ2-1 | TRBV29-1 | NA | TGCAGCGTCCAAGATGAGCAGTTCTTC | CSVQDEQFF
TRBD2 | TRBJ2-1 | TRBV4-2 | few | TGTGCCAGCAGCCAAGATGGGTCTGGGGCTAGCGGACGTGAGCAGTTCTTC | CASSQDGSGASGREQFF
NA | TRBJ1-2 | TRBV7-9 | NA | TGTGCCAGCAGCTTAGCGCTAGAGGTCGGTGGCTACACCTTC | CASSLALEVGGYTF
NA | TRBJ2-2 | TRBV12-3/TRBV12-4 | once | TGTGCCAGCAGTTTCCCCAGCACCTTGAACACCGGGGAGCTGTTTTTT | CASSFPSTLNTGELFF
TRBD1 | TRBJ1-2 | TRBV6-1 | many | TGTGCCAGCAGTGATGGGACAGGCCTATATGGCTACACCTTC | CASSDGTGLYGYTF
NA | TRBJ1-1 | TRBV10-3 | few | TGTGCCATCAGTGATCCAACAGGGTCGAAGACTGAAGCTTTCTTT | CAISDPTGSKTEAFF
NA | TRBJ2-3 | TRBV7-9 | few | TGTGCCAGCAGCTTAGGGGGGAGCCCCGGGACAGATACGCAGTATTTT | CASSLGGSPGTDTQYF
TRBD1 | TRBJ2-6 | TRBV7-2 | NA | TGTGCCAGCAGCAGCAAGGGACAGGGGACTGGGGCCAACGTCCTGACTTTC | CASSSKGQGTGANVLTF